The TCR delta chain described here comes from a study of gamma-delta T cells after stem cell transplantation. This clone is labeled as large. This sample also contains other DNA sequences that code for the same CDR3. Germline loops: CDR1 TSWWSYY, CDR2 QGS. V was pared by 4 bases and J by 4 bases, with 31 bases between. This CDR3 is 20 amino acids long. With CATT, TCRdb re-called clones from the RT-PCR reads. This table holds roughly 2,600 delta-chain clones, less than 30% found once. This chain links TRDV1 with TRDJ1; tentatively, D is TRDD3 (6 bases). Sequenced: gamma-delta T cells. The sequence came from a human donor. It is not recorded whose cells these are; they may come from a transplant donor. This chain's CDR3 is CALGVPGAPPQYWEFDKLIF. In nucleotides, the CDR3 is TGTGCTCTTGGGGTCCCTGGGGCTCCCCCCCAGTACTGGGAGTTCGATAAACTCATCTTT.